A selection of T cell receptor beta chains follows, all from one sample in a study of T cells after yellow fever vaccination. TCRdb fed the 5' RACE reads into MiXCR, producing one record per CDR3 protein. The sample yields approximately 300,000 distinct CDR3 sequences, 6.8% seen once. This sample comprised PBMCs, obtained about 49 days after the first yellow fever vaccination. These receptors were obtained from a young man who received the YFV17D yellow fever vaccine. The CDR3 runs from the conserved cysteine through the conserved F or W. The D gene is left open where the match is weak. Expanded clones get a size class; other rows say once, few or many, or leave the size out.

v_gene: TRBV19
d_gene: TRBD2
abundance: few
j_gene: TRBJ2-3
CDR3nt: TGTGCCAGTAGTATAAGACTAGCGCGGGGAGATACGCAGTATTTT
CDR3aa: CASSIRLARGDTQYF

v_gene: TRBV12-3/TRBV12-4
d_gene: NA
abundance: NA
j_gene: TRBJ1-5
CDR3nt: TGTGCCAGCAGTTTTGAGGACCAGCCCCAGCATTTT
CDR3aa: CASSFEDQPQHF

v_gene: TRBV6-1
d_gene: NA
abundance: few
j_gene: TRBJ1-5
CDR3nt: TGTGCCAGCAGACTTACCGGGGCGTACGGTAGCAATCAGCCCCAGCATTTT
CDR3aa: CASRLTGAYGSNQPQHF

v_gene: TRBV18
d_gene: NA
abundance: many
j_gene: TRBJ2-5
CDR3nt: TGTGCCAGCTCAACGGAACGCGAGACCCAGTACTTC
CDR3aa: CASSTERETQYF

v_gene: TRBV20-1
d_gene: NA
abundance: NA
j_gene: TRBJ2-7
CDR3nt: TGCAGTGCTCTAGGGGGCTACGAGCAGTACTTC
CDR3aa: CSALGGYEQYF

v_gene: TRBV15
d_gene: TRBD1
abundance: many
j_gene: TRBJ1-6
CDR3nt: TGTGCCACCTCCGGGACAGGGTTTATGGATTCACCCCTCCACTTT
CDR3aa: CATSGTGFMDSPLHF

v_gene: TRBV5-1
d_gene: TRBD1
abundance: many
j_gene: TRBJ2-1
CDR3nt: TGCGCCAGCAGCCTCCAGGACAGGGGGTTTAATGAGCAGTTCTTC
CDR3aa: CASSLQDRGFNEQFF

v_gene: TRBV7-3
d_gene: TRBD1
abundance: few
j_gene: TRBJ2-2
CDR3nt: TGTGCCAGCAGCTTCCCGGACAGGGGCGCCGGGGAGCTGTTTTTT
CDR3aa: CASSFPDRGAGELFF

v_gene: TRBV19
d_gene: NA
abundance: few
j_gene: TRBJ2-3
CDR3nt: TGTGCCAGTAGTACCCACAGCGGTACCACAGATACGCAGTATTTT
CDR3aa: CASSTHSGTTDTQYF

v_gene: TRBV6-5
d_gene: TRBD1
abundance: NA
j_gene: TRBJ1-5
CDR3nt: TGTGCCAGCAGTTACACAAGGACAGGGGCCCTCAATCAGCCCCGGCATTTT
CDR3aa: CASSYTRTGALNQPRHF

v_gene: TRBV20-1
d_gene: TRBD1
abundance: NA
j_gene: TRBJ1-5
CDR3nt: TGCAGTGCTAGAGATCAAGGGACAGGGGATTTTTGGAATCAGCCCCAGCATTTT
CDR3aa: CSARDQGTGDFWNQPQHF

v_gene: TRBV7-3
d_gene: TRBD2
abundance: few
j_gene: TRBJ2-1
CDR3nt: TGTGCCAGCAGCTTAAGTCCTAGCGGGGGGATTTACAATGAGCAGTTCTTC
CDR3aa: CASSLSPSGGIYNEQFF

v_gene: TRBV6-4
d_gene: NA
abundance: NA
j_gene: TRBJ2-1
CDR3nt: TGTGCCAGCAGTGATTCAGTCGGGGATTACAATGAGCAGTTCTTC
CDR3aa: CASSDSVGDYNEQFF

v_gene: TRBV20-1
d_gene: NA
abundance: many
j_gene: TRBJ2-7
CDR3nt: TGCAGTGCTTCTGTCCCCTCTTACGAGCAGTACTTC
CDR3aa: CSASVPSYEQYF

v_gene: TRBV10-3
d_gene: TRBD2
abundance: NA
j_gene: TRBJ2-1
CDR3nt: TGTGCCATCAAGAGACTAGCGAGGCGATACAATGAGCAGTTCTTC
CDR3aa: CAIKRLARRYNEQFF

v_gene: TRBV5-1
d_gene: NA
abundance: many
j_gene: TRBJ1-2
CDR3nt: TGCGCCAGCAGCCAGGGGACCGGGCCCTCCTATGGCTACACCTTC
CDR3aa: CASSQGTGPSYGYTF

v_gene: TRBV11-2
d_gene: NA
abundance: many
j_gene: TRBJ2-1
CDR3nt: TGTGCCAGCAGCTTAGATCGATTGCAGTACAATGAGCAGTTCTTC
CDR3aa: CASSLDRLQYNEQFF

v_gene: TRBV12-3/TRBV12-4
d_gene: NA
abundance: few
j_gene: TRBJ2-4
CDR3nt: TGTGCCAGCAGCCTCGGGGTTCGGATTCAGTACTTC
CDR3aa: CASSLGVRIQYF

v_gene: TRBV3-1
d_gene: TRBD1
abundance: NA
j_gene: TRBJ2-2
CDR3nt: TGTGCCAGCAGCCAACTGGGACAGATGGACCCCCCATACACCGGGGAGCTGTTTTTT
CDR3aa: CASSQLGQMDPPYTGELFF

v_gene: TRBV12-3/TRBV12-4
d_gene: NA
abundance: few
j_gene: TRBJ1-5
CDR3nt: TGTGCCAGCAGTTTAAAGGGGTTCACCGTTCCTGGGCAGCCCCAGCATTTT
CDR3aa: CASSLKGFTVPGQPQHF

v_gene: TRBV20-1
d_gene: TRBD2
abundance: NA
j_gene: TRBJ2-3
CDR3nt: TGCAGTGCTAGAGATGTTAGCGGGGGGGCGGATACGCAGTATTTT
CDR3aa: CSARDVSGGADTQYF

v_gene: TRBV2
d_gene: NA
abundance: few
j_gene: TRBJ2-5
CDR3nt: TGTGCCAGCAGTGAAGCCCAGGGTCGGTGGTCCCAGTACTTC
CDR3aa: CASSEAQGRWSQYF

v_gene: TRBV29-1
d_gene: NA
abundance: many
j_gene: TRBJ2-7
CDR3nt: TGCAGCGTTAGCAGGGGGGATAGCGAGCAGTACTTC
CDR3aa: CSVSRGDSEQYF

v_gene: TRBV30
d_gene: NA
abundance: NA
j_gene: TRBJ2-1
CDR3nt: TGTGCCTCCGATGGGGGGCTGCGAGGGGAGCAGTTCTTC
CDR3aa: CASDGGLRGEQFF

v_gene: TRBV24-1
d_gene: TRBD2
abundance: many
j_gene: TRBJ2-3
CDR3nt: TGTGCCACCAGTGATCCGGGTCCGGAGCTAGCGGCTAGCACAGATACGCAGTATTTT
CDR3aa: CATSDPGPELAASTDTQYF

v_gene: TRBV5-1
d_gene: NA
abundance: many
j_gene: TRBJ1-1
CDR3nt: TGCGCCAGCAGCTTGACCCCGGGGAACACTGAAGCTTTCTTT
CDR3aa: CASSLTPGNTEAFF

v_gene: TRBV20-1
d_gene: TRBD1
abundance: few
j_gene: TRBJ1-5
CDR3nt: TGCAGTGCTCTCCCCAGGGGGGATCAGCCCCAGCATTTT
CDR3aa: CSALPRGDQPQHF

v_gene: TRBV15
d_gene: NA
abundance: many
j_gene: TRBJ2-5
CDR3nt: TGTGCCACCAGCAGAGAGGTGTACCAAGAGACCCAGTACTTC
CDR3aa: CATSREVYQETQYF

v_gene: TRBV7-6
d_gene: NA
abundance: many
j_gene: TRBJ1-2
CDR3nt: TGTGCCAGCAGGGGGGGGGATCGAGGCGCGAACTATGGCTACACCTTC
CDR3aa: CASRGGDRGANYGYTF

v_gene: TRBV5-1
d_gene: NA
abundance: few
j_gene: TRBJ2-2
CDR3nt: TGCGCCAGCAGCCACGACGGTAACACCGGGGAGCTGTTTTTT
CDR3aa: CASSHDGNTGELFF

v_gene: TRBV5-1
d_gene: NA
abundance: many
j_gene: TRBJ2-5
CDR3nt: TGTGCCAGCAGTCTTGGACCCCAAGAGACCCAGTACTTC
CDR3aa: CASSLGPQETQYF

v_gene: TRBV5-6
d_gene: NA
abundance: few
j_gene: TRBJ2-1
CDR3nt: TGTGCCAGCAGCTTGGCTCCGGGGGCGCTTGAGCAGTTCTTC
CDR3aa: CASSLAPGALEQFF

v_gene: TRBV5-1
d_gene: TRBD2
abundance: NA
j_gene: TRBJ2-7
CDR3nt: TGCGCCAGCGGATTCGGACTAGCGTACTCCTACGAGCAGTACTTC
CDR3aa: CASGFGLAYSYEQYF

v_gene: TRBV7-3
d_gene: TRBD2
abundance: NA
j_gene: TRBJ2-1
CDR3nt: TGTGCCAGCAGCGGGCGAGCGGGGGGCCGCTCCTACAATGAGCAGTTCTTC
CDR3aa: CASSGRAGGRSYNEQFF

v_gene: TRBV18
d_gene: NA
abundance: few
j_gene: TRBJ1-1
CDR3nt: TGTGCCAGCTCACCGTCGGGTATCGACACTGAAGCTTTCTTT
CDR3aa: CASSPSGIDTEAFF

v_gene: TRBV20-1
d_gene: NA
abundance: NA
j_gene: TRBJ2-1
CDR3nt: TGCAGTGCTCAGGACGGTTACAATGAGCAGTTCTTC
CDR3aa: CSAQDGYNEQFF

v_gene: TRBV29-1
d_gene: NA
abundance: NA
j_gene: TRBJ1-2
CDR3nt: TGCAGCGTTTTCCCATCCAAGGCTAACTATGGCTACACCTTC
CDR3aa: CSVFPSKANYGYTF

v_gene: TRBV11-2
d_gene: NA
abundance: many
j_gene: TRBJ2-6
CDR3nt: TGTGCCAGCAGCTTAGGGTTTCGGGGTTGGGGGGCCAACGTCCTGACTTTC
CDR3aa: CASSLGFRGWGANVLTF

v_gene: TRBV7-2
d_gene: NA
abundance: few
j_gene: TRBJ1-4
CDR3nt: TGTGCCAGCAGCCTACTTGGGTGGGGCAGGGAGAATGAAAAACTGTTTTTT
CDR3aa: CASSLLGWGRENEKLFF

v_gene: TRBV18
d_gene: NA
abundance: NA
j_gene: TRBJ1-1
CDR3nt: TGTGCCAGCTCACCACAACCCCACACTGAAGCTTTCTTT
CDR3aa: CASSPQPHTEAFF

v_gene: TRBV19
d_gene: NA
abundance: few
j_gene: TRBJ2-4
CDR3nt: TGTGCCAGTAGTATCAAGGGGGTGAACATTCAGTACTTC
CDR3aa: CASSIKGVNIQYF

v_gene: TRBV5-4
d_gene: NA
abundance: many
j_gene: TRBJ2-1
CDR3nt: TGTGCCAGCAGCTTTTGGGGGGGCGATGAGCAGTTCTTC
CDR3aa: CASSFWGGDEQFF

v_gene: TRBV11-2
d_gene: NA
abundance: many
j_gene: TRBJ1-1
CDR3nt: TGTGCCAGCTCACCAGGGGCTGAAGCTTTCTTT
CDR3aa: CASSPGAEAFF

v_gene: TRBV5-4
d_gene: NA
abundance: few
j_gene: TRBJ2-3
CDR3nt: TGTGCCAGCAACTTCCAGGGCACAGATACGCAGTATTTT
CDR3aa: CASNFQGTDTQYF

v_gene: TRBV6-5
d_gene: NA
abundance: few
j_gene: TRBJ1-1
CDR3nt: TGTGCCAGCAGTTCCCAATCGGCGAACACTGAAGCTTTCTTT
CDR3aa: CASSSQSANTEAFF

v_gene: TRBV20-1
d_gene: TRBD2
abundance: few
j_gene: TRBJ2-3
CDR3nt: TGCAGTGCTATTTTTAGCGGGGGGGCCACAGATACGCAGTATTTT
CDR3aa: CSAIFSGGATDTQYF

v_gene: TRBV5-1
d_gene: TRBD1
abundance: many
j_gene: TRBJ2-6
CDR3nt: TGCGCCAGCAGCTTTACCGGGACAGGGGGCTCTGGGGCCAACGTCCTGACTTTC
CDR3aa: CASSFTGTGGSGANVLTF

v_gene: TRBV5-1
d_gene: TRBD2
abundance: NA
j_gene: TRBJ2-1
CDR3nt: TGCGCCAGCAGCGCTGGACTAGCCGACTACAATGAGCAGTTCTTC
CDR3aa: CASSAGLADYNEQFF

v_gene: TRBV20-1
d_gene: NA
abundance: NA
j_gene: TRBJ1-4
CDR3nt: TGCAGTGCTAGTCGACAGAAAAATGAAAAACTGTTTTTT
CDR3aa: CSASRQKNEKLFF

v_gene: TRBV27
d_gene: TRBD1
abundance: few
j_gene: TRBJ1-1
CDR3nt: TGTGCCAGCTTCCAGGCAGGGGGCACTGAAGCTTTCTTT
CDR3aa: CASFQAGGTEAFF

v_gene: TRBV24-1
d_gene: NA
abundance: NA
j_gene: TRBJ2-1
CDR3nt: TGTGCCACCAGTGGGTTGCGGTCGCCGCACAATGAGCAGTTCTTC
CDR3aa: CATSGLRSPHNEQFF

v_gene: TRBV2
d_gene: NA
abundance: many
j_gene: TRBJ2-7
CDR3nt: TGTGCCAGCGGCGGGACATTCTCCTACGAGCAGTACTTC
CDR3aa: CASGGTFSYEQYF

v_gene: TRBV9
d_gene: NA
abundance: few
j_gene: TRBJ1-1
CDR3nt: TGTGCCAGCAGCGTAGCTCGGAGGACTGAAGCTTTCTTT
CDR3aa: CASSVARRTEAFF

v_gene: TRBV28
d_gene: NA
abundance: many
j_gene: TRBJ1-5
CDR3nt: TGTGCCAGCAGAGGTCTAGGCCTGGGGCAGCCCCAGCATTTT
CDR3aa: CASRGLGLGQPQHF

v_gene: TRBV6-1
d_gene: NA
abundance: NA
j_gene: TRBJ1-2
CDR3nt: TGTGCCAGCAGTCTTGCTGGGGATTACTATGGCTACACCTTC
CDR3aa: CASSLAGDYYGYTF

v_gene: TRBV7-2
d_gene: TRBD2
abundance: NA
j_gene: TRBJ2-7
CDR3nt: TGTGCCAGCCATAATAGCGGGGGATCCTACGAGCAGTACTTC
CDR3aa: CASHNSGGSYEQYF

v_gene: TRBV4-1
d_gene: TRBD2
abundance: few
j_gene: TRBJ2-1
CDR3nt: TGCGCCAGCAGCCAGACCGTAGCGGGGCCTACTGATGAGCAGTTCTTC
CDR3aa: CASSQTVAGPTDEQFF